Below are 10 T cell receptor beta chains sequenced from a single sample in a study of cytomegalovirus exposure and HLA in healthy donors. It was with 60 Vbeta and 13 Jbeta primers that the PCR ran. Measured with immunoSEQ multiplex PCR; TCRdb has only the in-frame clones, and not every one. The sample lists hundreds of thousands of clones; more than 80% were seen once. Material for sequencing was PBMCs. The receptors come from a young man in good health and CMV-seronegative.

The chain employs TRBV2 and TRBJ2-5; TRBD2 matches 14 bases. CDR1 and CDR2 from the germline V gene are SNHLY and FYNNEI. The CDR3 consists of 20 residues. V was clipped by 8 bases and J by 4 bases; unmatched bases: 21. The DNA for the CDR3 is TGTGCCAGCTGGACAGGGCGAGGGACTAGCGGGGGAGGGGGGGGAGAGACCCAGTACTTC. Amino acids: CASWTGRGTSGGGGGETQYF.

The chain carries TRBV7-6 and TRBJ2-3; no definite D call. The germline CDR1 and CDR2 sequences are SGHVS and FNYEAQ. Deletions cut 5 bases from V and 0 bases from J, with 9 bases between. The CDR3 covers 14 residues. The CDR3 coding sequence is TGTGCCAGCAGCCGGTCCGGGAGCACAGATACGCAGTATTTT. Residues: CASSRSGSTDTQYF.

CDR3 protein: CASRGQGATGELFF. The CDR3 DNA is TGTGCCAGCAGGGGACAGGGGGCCACCGGGGAGCTGTTTTTT. The chain carries TRBV7-2 and TRBJ2-2; 12 bases fit TRBD1. Germline trimming cut 6 bases from V and 4 bases from J; bases unmatched to any gene: 0. The CDR3 has 14 residues. Germline CDR1 is SGHTA and CDR2 is FQGNSA.

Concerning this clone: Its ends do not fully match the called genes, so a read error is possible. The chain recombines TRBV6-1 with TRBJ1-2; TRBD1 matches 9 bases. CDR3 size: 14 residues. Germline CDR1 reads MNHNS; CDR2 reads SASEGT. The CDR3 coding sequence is TGTGCCAGCAGAGGGACAGGGCTGGGAGAAGGCTACGCCTTC. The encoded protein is CASRGTGLGEGYAF.

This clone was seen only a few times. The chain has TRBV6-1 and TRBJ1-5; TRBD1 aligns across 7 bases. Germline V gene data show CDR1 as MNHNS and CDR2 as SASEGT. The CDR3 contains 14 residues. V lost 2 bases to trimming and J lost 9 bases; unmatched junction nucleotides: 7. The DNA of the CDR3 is TGTGCCAGCAGTGAACAGGACAGGTATAGGCCCCAGCATTTT. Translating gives CASSEQDRYRPQHF.

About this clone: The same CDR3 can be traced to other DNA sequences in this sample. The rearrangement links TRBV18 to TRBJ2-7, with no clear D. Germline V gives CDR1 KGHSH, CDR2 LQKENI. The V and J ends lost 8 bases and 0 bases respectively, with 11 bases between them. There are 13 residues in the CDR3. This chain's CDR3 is CASRGRSSYEQYF. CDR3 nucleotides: TGTGCCAGCAGAGGTCGGAGCTCCTACGAGCAGTACTTC.

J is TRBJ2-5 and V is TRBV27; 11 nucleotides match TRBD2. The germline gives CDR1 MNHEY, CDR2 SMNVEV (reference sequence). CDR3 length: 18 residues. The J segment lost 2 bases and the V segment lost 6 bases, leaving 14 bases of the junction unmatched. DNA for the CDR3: TGTGCCAGCAGCCAAAGGGTTTGGGTAGCGGGGGGGCAAGAGACCCAGTACTTC. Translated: CASSQRVWVAGGQETQYF.

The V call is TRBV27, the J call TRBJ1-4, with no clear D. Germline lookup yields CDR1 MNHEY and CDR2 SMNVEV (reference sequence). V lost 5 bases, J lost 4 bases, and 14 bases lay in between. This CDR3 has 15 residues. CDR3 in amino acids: CASSPEGGGNEKLFF. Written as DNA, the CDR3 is TGTGCCAGCAGTCCAGAGGGTGGAGGTAATGAAAAACTGTTTTTT.

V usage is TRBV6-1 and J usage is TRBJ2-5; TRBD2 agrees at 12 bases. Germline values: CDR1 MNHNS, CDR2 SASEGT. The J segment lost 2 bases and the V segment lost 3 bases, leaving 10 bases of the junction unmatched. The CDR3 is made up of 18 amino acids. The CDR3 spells CASSEGFLAGGRQETQYF. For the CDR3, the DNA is TGTGCCAGCAGTGAGGGGTTTCTAGCGGGGGGGCGGCAAGAGACCCAGTACTTC.

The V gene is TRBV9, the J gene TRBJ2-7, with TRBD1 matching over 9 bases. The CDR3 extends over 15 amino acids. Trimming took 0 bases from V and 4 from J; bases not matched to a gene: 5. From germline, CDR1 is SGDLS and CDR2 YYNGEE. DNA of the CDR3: TGTGCCAGCAGCGTAGGAGAACAGGGGGCTTACGAGCAGTACTTC. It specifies CASSVGEQGAYEQYF.